This is a list of T cell receptor beta chains from one sample in a study of CD8 T cells in ankylosing spondylitis. MiXCR, run by TCRdb on the 5' RACE reads, gives a single entry per CDR3 protein. There are over 130,000 distinct CDR3 sequences in the sample; more than 40% occur only once, and roughly 15% lies in the top ten. Sequenced material: synovial fluid, either unsorted or a sorted T cell fraction (not recorded which). Receptors were obtained from a male donor with ankylosing spondylitis. CDR3s include the opening cysteine and the closing phenylalanine or tryptophan. Each record gives: clone size, V gene, J gene, D gene, CDR3 DNA, CDR3 protein. D genes are given only for firm matches. The size entry is marked missing in some rows and otherwise reads once, few, many or a size class.

clone size: .; V gene: TRBV5-1; J gene: TRBJ2-5; D gene: .; CDR3 DNA: TGCGCCAGCAGCTTGCCGACTCCCAGCCGGGAGACCCAGTACTTC; CDR3 protein: CASSLPTPSRETQYF
clone size: .; V gene: TRBV23-1; J gene: TRBJ1-2; D gene: .; CDR3 DNA: TGCGCCAGCAGCCAACCCTCGACTGCCTCCTATGGCTACACCTTC; CDR3 protein: CASSQPSTASYGYTF
clone size: .; V gene: TRBV20-1; J gene: TRBJ1-1; D gene: .; CDR3 DNA: TGCAGTGCTCATGTGACAGGTTTGAAAGCTTTCTTT; CDR3 protein: CSAHVTGLKAFF
clone size: .; V gene: TRBV28; J gene: TRBJ2-1; D gene: TRBD2; CDR3 DNA: TGTGCCAGCAGTTTATGGGGACTAGCGGGAGGGTCCCATGAGCAGTTCTTC; CDR3 protein: CASSLWGLAGGSHEQFF
clone size: few; V gene: TRBV12-3/TRBV12-4; J gene: TRBJ2-7; D gene: TRBD1; CDR3 DNA: TGTGCCAGCAGTCGACAGGGTCCCTACGAGCAGTACTTC; CDR3 protein: CASSRQGPYEQYF
clone size: once; V gene: TRBV20-1; J gene: TRBJ2-1; D gene: .; CDR3 DNA: TGCAGTGCTAGTCCTATCCCCGGGGGCACAAGGGAGCAGTTCTTC; CDR3 protein: CSASPIPGGTREQFF
clone size: .; V gene: TRBV4-3; J gene: TRBJ2-1; D gene: .; CDR3 DNA: TGCGCCAGCAGCCAAGATCGGACCGTTGCCTACAATGAGCAGTTCTTC; CDR3 protein: CASSQDRTVAYNEQFF
clone size: .; V gene: TRBV12-3/TRBV12-4; J gene: TRBJ2-5; D gene: .; CDR3 DNA: TGTGCCAGCAGTTTACTGGCTTTCCAAGAGACCCAGTACTTC; CDR3 protein: CASSLLAFQETQYF
clone size: few; V gene: TRBV6-2/TRBV6-3; J gene: TRBJ2-2; D gene: .; CDR3 DNA: TGTGCCAGCAGTTACTCCCTGTGGCCAACCGGGGAGCTGTTTTTT; CDR3 protein: CASSYSLWPTGELFF
clone size: .; V gene: TRBV7-9; J gene: TRBJ1-5; D gene: TRBD1; CDR3 DNA: TGTGCCAGCAGCTCAGGGGGGCAGCCCCAGCATTTT; CDR3 protein: CASSSGGQPQHF
clone size: .; V gene: TRBV20-1; J gene: TRBJ2-3; D gene: .; CDR3 DNA: TGCAGTGCTAGACGTGGGTGGTCCGGCACAGATACGCAGTATTTT; CDR3 protein: CSARRGWSGTDTQYF
clone size: .; V gene: TRBV15; J gene: TRBJ1-4; D gene: .; CDR3 DNA: TGTGCCACCAGCAAGGGCAATGAAAAACTGTTTTTT; CDR3 protein: CATSKGNEKLFF
clone size: .; V gene: TRBV30; J gene: TRBJ2-7; D gene: .; CDR3 DNA: TGTGCCTGGGCACCGGGACGGGGCTACGAGCAGTACTTC; CDR3 protein: CAWAPGRGYEQYF
clone size: few; V gene: TRBV20-1; J gene: TRBJ1-5; D gene: TRBD1; CDR3 DNA: TGCAGTGCTAGAAGGGCAGGGGGGAATCAGCCCCAGCATTTT; CDR3 protein: CSARRAGGNQPQHF
clone size: many; V gene: TRBV5-1; J gene: TRBJ2-3; D gene: .; CDR3 DNA: TGCGCCAGCAGCAGAAATAGGGGGGGGAGCACAGATACGCAGTATTTT; CDR3 protein: CASSRNRGGSTDTQYF
clone size: few; V gene: TRBV4-1; J gene: TRBJ1-1; D gene: .; CDR3 DNA: TGCGCCAGCAGCCAGACGCCGGAGCTTTTCTTT; CDR3 protein: CASSQTPELFF
clone size: few; V gene: TRBV6-2/TRBV6-3; J gene: TRBJ2-7; D gene: .; CDR3 DNA: TGTGCCAGCAGTTACCAGACGGACGGCTACGAGCAGTACTTC; CDR3 protein: CASSYQTDGYEQYF
clone size: .; V gene: TRBV6-2/TRBV6-3; J gene: TRBJ1-5; D gene: .; CDR3 DNA: TGTGCCAGCAGTTCACCGGGCCTCCAGCAACAGCCCCAGCATTTT; CDR3 protein: CASSSPGLQQQPQHF
clone size: .; V gene: TRBV29-1; J gene: TRBJ2-7; D gene: TRBD1; CDR3 DNA: TGCAGCGTTGAATCGGGGGACAGGGCCGGCTACGAGCAGTACTTC; CDR3 protein: CSVESGDRAGYEQYF
clone size: .; V gene: TRBV5-1; J gene: TRBJ2-7; D gene: TRBD2; CDR3 DNA: TGCGCCAGCAGCTTGCGAGCGGGAGCCAACTACGAGCAGTACTTC; CDR3 protein: CASSLRAGANYEQYF
clone size: .; V gene: TRBV5-1; J gene: TRBJ2-7; D gene: .; CDR3 DNA: TGCGCCAGCAGCTTGGGACGGAACTACGAGCAGTACTTC; CDR3 protein: CASSLGRNYEQYF
clone size: .; V gene: TRBV7-3; J gene: TRBJ2-1; D gene: .; CDR3 DNA: TGTGCCAGCAGCTTAACGTCTTACGGGAGTTATAATGAGCAGTTCTTC; CDR3 protein: CASSLTSYGSYNEQFF
clone size: .; V gene: TRBV6-1; J gene: TRBJ2-7; D gene: .; CDR3 DNA: TGTGCCAGCAGTCCTAGTCTCCTCTCCTACGAGCAGTACTTC; CDR3 protein: CASSPSLLSYEQYF
clone size: once; V gene: TRBV20-1; J gene: TRBJ2-5; D gene: TRBD2; CDR3 DNA: TGCACCGCCCCGTCCGGGGGGGAGACCCAGTACTTC; CDR3 protein: CTAPSGGETQYF
clone size: .; V gene: TRBV10-3; J gene: TRBJ2-7; D gene: .; CDR3 DNA: TGTGCCATCAGTGATGTTCGGATCCTCTCCTACGAGCAGTACTTC; CDR3 protein: CAISDVRILSYEQYF
clone size: few; V gene: TRBV29-1; J gene: TRBJ1-2; D gene: .; CDR3 DNA: TGCAGCGTTGCTCGCAGTAGTGGCTACACCTTC; CDR3 protein: CSVARSSGYTF
clone size: few; V gene: TRBV10-3; J gene: TRBJ2-6; D gene: .; CDR3 DNA: TGTGCCATCAGTGGAGAACCGACAGAGAGGGGTCCTGGGGCCAACGTCCTGACTTTC; CDR3 protein: CAISGEPTERGPGANVLTF
clone size: few; V gene: TRBV11-2; J gene: TRBJ2-1; D gene: .; CDR3 DNA: TGTGCCAGCAGCGCCCCGTCTGGGTACAATGAGCAGTTCTTC; CDR3 protein: CASSAPSGYNEQFF
clone size: .; V gene: TRBV6-5; J gene: TRBJ1-5; D gene: TRBD1; CDR3 DNA: TGTGCCAGCAGTTACCTGGACAGGGCAGATCAGCCCCAGCATTTT; CDR3 protein: CASSYLDRADQPQHF
clone size: .; V gene: TRBV11-1; J gene: TRBJ2-7; D gene: .; CDR3 DNA: TGTGCCAGCAGCTTATCGTCAGGGGGGTATCCAAGCTCCTACGAGCAGTACTTC; CDR3 protein: CASSLSSGGYPSSYEQYF
clone size: .; V gene: TRBV7-3; J gene: TRBJ1-6; D gene: TRBD1; CDR3 DNA: TGTGCCAGCAGCTTGGACAGGGTGAGCTATAATTCACCCCTCCACTTT; CDR3 protein: CASSLDRVSYNSPLHF
clone size: .; V gene: TRBV4-1; J gene: TRBJ2-7; D gene: .; CDR3 DNA: TGCGCCAGCCGCCCCGGGCCCCTTAGCCCTTACGAGCAGTACTTC; CDR3 protein: CASRPGPLSPYEQYF